This record concerns one T cell receptor beta chain sequence. The data belong to a study of control samples from healthy donors and cancer patients. Germline-derived CDR1 and CDR2 are LGHDT and YNNKEL (reference sequence). V trimming: 5 bases; J trimming: 5 bases; junction bases outside the gene matches: 4. The CDR3 loop spans 14 amino acids. Only in-frame clones appear in the TCRdb table, and some are missing; sequencing was by immunoSEQ multiplex PCR. The table shows roughly 6,900 clones, with more than 65% occurring only once. The sequenced sample was PBMCs. The chain couples TRBV3-1 (or the pseudogene TRBV3-2) to TRBJ2-2, with 8 bases identical to TRBD1. The receptor was derived from a man aged 65 to 85 with lung cancer. The CDR3 DNA reads as TGTGCCAGCAGCATGGACAGGGAGACCGGGGAGCTGTTTTTT. Translation gives CASSMDRETGELFF.